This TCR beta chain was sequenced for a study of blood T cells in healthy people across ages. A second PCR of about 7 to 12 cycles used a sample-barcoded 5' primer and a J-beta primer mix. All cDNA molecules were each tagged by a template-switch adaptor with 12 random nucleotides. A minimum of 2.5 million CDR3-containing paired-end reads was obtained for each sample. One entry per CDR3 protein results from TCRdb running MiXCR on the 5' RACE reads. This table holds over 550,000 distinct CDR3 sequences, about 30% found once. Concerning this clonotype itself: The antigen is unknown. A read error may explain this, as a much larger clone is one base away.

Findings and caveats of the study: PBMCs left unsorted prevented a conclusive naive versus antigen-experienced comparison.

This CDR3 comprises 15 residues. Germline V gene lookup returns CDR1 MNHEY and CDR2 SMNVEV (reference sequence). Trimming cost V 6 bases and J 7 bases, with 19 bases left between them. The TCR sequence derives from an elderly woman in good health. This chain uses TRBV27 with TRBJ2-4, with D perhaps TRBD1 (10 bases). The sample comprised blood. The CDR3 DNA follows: TGTGCCAGCAGCCAGCGGGGGGACAGGGGTAACATTCAGTACTTC. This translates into CASSQRGDRGNIQYF.